These 21 T cell receptor beta chains share one sample of origin, sequenced in a study of T cells in Graves' hyperthyroidism and ophthalmopathy. Amplification targeted TCR beta CDR3 regions from RNA transcripts. HTBI primers were used for first-round RT-PCR of the TCR CDR3. From the multiplex PCR reads, TCRdb called clonotypes with MiXCR, one entry per CDR3 protein. This table has about 380,000 distinct CDR3 sequences, roughly 14% appearing once. The sample comprised blood. The receptors were sampled from a man aged 25-40 years with Graves' hyperthyroidism that later progressed to Graves' ophthalmopathy.

This sequence joins TRBV20-1 and TRBJ2-5; TRBD2 might be the D (6 bases). The CDR3 loop spans 12 amino acids. CDR1 is DFQATT and CDR2 is SNEGSKA in the germline V gene (reference sequence). Trimming pared 7 bases from V and 1 base from J, leaving 10 bases between. CDR3 residues: CSVWTTQETQYF. As DNA, the CDR3 is TGCAGTGTTTGGACTACCCAAGAGACCCAGTACTTC.

This clonotype has ten or more counts. In DNA, the CDR3 is TGTGCCTGGAGTCCGGGACCTTACAATGAGCAGTTCTTC. It codes for CAWSPGPYNEQFF. J is TRBJ2-1 and V is TRBV30; D could derive from TRBD1 or TRBD2 (5 bases each). This CDR3 has 13 residues. V lost 2 bases, J lost 4 bases, and 9 bases lay in between. Germline V gives CDR1 GTSNPN, CDR2 SVGIG (reference sequence). Full variable domain (remainder filled in from reference TRBV30 and TRBJ2-1): SQTIHQWPATLVQPVGSPLSLECTVEGTSNPNLYWYRQAAGRGLQLLFYSVGIGQISSEVPQNLSASRPQDRQFILSSKKLLLSDSGFYLCAWSPGPYNEQFFGPGTRLTVL.

V gene TRBV15 combines with J gene TRBJ1-1, with TRBD1 identical over 8 bases. The V gene's germline CDR1 is LNHNV and CDR2 YYDKDF (reference sequence). J lost 5 bases, V lost 1 base, and 6 bases had no gene match. CDR3 length: 15 residues. CDR3 sequence: CATSRVAGGLTEAFF. In DNA form, the CDR3 reads TGTGCCACCAGCAGAGTGGCAGGGGGCTTAACTGAAGCTTTCTTT.

This clonotype was observed many times. The chain recombines TRBV4-1 with TRBJ2-5; 9 positions match TRBD1. CDR1 and CDR2 (germline): MGHRA, YSYEKL. V was clipped by 1 base and J by 0 bases; unmatched bases: 0. The CDR3 runs to 15 residues. The CDR3 here is CASSQGQGDQETQYF. The CDR3 nucleotides are TGCGCCAGCAGCCAAGGACAGGGGGACCAAGAGACCCAGTACTTC.

This clonotype was recorded many times. The chain joins TRBV19 to TRBJ2-7; TRBD2 aligns across 8 bases. Germline CDR1 reads LNHDA; CDR2 reads SQIVND (reference sequence). The CDR3 consists of 15 residues. V dropped 4 bases and J dropped 5; count of bases not matched to a gene: 10. The CDR3 region has the DNA TGTGCCAGTAGTACGGGGGGGCTCCAGATCCACGAGCAGTACTTC. Translation: CASSTGGLQIHEQYF.

The chain combines TRBV29-1 with TRBJ2-7; TRBD1 matches at 7 bases. The CDR3 totals 16 residues. Germline V gives CDR1 SQVTM, CDR2 ANQGSEA. Trimming at V came to 4 bases and at J to 0 bases, leaving 12 bases not matched to a gene. The CDR3 protein is CSVGGTRQGYSYEQYF. As DNA, the CDR3 is TGCAGCGTTGGGGGGACCCGACAGGGATACTCCTACGAGCAGTACTTC.

In the case of this clonotype: A much bigger clone sits one base away, suggesting this may be a read error. J is TRBJ2-3 and V is TRBV5-1; D possibly corresponds to TRBD1 (5 bases). The CDR3 contains 13 residues. Germline values: CDR1 SGHRS, CDR2 YFSETQ. Deletions cut 9 bases from V and 5 bases from J, with 16 bases between. The CDR3 nucleotides are TGCGCCAACAATTGGCAGGGCGGAGATACGCAGTATTTT. Translation gives CANNWQGGDTQYF.

This clonotype was seen a handful of times. The chain recombines TRBV20-1 with TRBJ1-4; the D is unclear. V was cut by 5 bases and J by 8 bases, with 12 bases left in between. Germline V gene lookup returns CDR1 DFQATT and CDR2 SNEGSKA (reference sequence). This CDR3 is 12 amino acids long. CDR3 DNA sequence: TGCAGTGCTGAGGGAGGACGGGAAAAACTGTTTTTT. It translates to CSAEGGREKLFF.

The genes are TRBV4-1 and TRBJ1-2, with TRBD1 as a possible D gene (6 bases). The germline V gene encodes CDR1 MGHRA and CDR2 YSYEKL. V lost 0 bases to trimming and J lost 5 bases, with 13 bases between them. The CDR3 sequence is 15 residues long. The CDR3: CASSQDQGGRYGYTF. CDR3 in DNA: TGCGCCAGCAGCCAAGACCAAGGGGGTAGATATGGCTACACCTTC.

This clonotype was counted many times. The chain joins TRBV28 to TRBJ1-2; 8 bases match TRBD1. V lost 5 bases and J lost 3; bases outside the gene matches: 2. Germline lookup yields CDR1 MDHEN and CDR2 SYDVKM. The CDR3 sequence is 13 residues long. The CDR3 bases are TGTGCCAGCAGTCGACAGGGGTACTATGGCTACACCTTC. This codes for CASSRQGYYGYTF.

The CDR3 nucleotides read TGTGCCAGCAGCCCAAGGGGCATCGGGGGGGCGACAGATACGCAGTATTTT. Translating gives CASSPRGIGGATDTQYF. The chain employs TRBV7-2 and TRBJ2-3; TRBD2 aligns across 8 bases. There are 17 residues in the CDR3. CDR1 is SGHTA, CDR2 FQGNSA, per germline. The trim removed 5 bases at V and 3 bases at J, leaving 13 bases unmatched.

This chain uses TRBV19 with TRBJ2-7; D tentatively reads TRBD1 or TRBD2 (5 bases each). CDR1 and CDR2 (germline): LNHDA, SQIVND (reference sequence). With 5 bases removed from V and 7 bases from J, the gap between germline ends came to 24 bases. The CDR3 has 16 amino acids. The CDR3 nucleotides are TGTGCCAGTAGTTTCTTATCCGGGACGGTAACGCAGGAGCAGTACTTC. It yields the protein CASSFLSGTVTQEQYF.

The chain has TRBV4-2 and TRBJ1-5, with no clear D. This CDR3 is 15 amino acids long. V was shortened by 5 bases and J by 0 bases, with 11 bases between the two germline ends. Germline-derived CDR1 and CDR2 are LGHNA and YNFKEQ. This CDR3 reads CASSSSPDSNQPQHF. The CDR3 coding sequence is TGTGCCAGCAGCTCTAGTCCGGATAGCAATCAGCCCCAGCATTTT.

At least ten counts were recorded for this clonotype. DNA for the CDR3: TGTGCCAGCAGCCCAACAACTCCCCCAGCCAAAAACATTCAGTACTTC. It codes for CASSPTTPPAKNIQYF. The V gene is TRBV7-9, the J gene TRBJ2-4; no definite D call. With 5 bases removed from V and 0 bases from J, the gap between germline ends came to 14 bases. Germline V gives CDR1 SEHNR, CDR2 FQNEAQ (reference sequence). The length of the CDR3 is 16 residues.

This clonotype came up a few times. The V call is TRBV3-1, the J call TRBJ2-2, with TRBD2 matching 11 bases. Per the germline V gene, CDR1 is LGHDT and CDR2 is YNNKEL (reference sequence). CDR3 length: 20 residues. The junction had 14 bases not matched to a gene; V was cut back by 3 bases and J by 2 bases. The CDR3 bases are TGTGCCAGCAGCCACAGCGCCTACTCCGGACTAGCGGGTAACACCGGGGAGCTGTTTTTT. Translation: CASSHSAYSGLAGNTGELFF.

This clonotype has only a few counts. V and J are TRBV20-1 and TRBJ1-1, with 7 bases fitting TRBD1. Per the germline V gene, CDR1 is DFQATT and CDR2 is SNEGSKA (reference sequence). V was pared by 3 bases and J by 1 base, with 5 bases of the junction left unmatched. This CDR3 has 14 amino acids. The CDR3 region is CSARAGGENTEAFF. In DNA, the CDR3 is TGCAGTGCTAGGGCAGGGGGGGAGAACACTGAAGCTTTCTTT.

This clonotype came up many times. The chain links TRBV12-3 or TRBV12-4 to TRBJ1-1; D gene ambiguous. V was shortened by 1 base and J by 5 bases, with 5 bases between the two germline ends. The CDR3 runs 12 residues. The CDR3 sequence is CASSLGWTEAFF. CDR3 DNA sequence: TGTGCCAGCAGTTTAGGGTGGACTGAAGCTTTCTTT.

The rearrangement links TRBV6-1 to TRBJ1-5; D remains ambiguous. Per germline, CDR1 MNHNS and CDR2 SASEGT. This CDR3 is 13 amino acids long. Trimming shortened V by 4 bases and J by 3 bases, and 7 bases separated the two germline ends. CDR3 DNA sequence: TGTGCCAGCAGTGGCAACACCAATCAGCCCCAGCATTTT. Translated: CASSGNTNQPQHF.

This clonotype occurred many times. This rearrangement joins TRBV29-1 to TRBJ2-7; D is uncertain. There are 13 residues in the CDR3. The germline V gene has CDR1 SQVTM and CDR2 ANQGSEA. The germline V and J ends were trimmed by 6 bases and 0 bases, with 12 bases remaining between them. Here the CDR3 DNA reads TGCAGCGTCCGTCGGCAGAGCTCCTACGAGCAGTACTTC. It specifies CSVRRQSSYEQYF.

This clonotype was seen a handful of times. The V call is TRBV9, the J call TRBJ2-3, with 9 bases matching TRBD2. J gave up 2 bases and V 3 bases, and 7 bases lay outside the gene matches. CDR1 is SGDLS and CDR2 is YYNGEE in the germline V gene. The CDR3 totals 16 residues. CDR3 protein: CASSAVAGAFTDTQYF. The CDR3 DNA follows: TGTGCCAGCAGCGCAGTAGCGGGGGCCTTCACAGATACGCAGTATTTT. Filled out from reference TRBV9 and TRBJ2-3, the complete variable domain reads DSGVTQTPKHLITATGQRVTLRCSPRSGDLSVYWYQQSLDQGLQFLIQYYNGEERAKGNILERFSAQQFPDLHSELNLSSLELGDSALYFCASSAVAGAFTDTQYFGPGTRLTVL.

This clonotype has ten or more counts. The CDR3 reads CSATDRQLQETQYF. CDR3 DNA sequence: TGCAGTGCAACCGATAGACAATTACAAGAGACCCAGTACTTC. The rearrangement links TRBV20-1 to TRBJ2-5, with D unresolved. V dropped 6 bases and J dropped 2 bases, with 16 bases sitting between them. Germline V gene lookup returns CDR1 DFQATT and CDR2 SNEGSKA (reference sequence). The CDR3 contains 14 residues.